This entry features one TCR beta chain sequence. Its matching antigen is unknown. This may come from a read error, since a much larger clone is one base off. CDR3 size: 14 residues. Germline V CDR1 and CDR2: LGHNT, FRNRAP. From 400 to 450 ng of RNA, a library with molecular barcoded alpha/delta and beta/gamma adaptors was made. TCRdb ran MiXCR on the reads and lists one entry per CDR3 protein. The sample has about 63,000 distinct CDR3 sequences, approximately 13% seen once. These data originate in a study of read filtering for tumor transcriptome and immune sequencing. Study-wide context: Patients were approximately 17 male and approximately 14 female, mean age around 67 years, range about 45 to 85. 8 patients were R-ISS I, approximately 15 were R-ISS II, more than five were R-ISS III. Per sample, TCR-region reads ranged about 4 to 11 million by IR-seq, 85 to 1273 by RNA-seq.

Points from the study as a whole: Compared with RNA-seq, IR-seq gave much higher clonotype depth and reliability.

The chain combines TRBV12-5 with TRBJ2-7, with D perhaps TRBD1 (6 bases). The source material was a population of CD138-negative cells sorted from bone marrow. This sequence was found in a donor over 35 with multiple myeloma. Here the CDR3 DNA reads TGTGCCTGCAGCCGGACAGAAGGGGAAAGTAGGCAGTACTTC. As protein: CACSRTEGESRQYF.